The source of this T cell receptor (beta chain) is a study of shared clonotypes between healthy human individuals. Overall study: A couple of women and three men aged 18 to 49 served as donors.

The table came from immunoSEQ multiplex PCR; TCRdb's copy has only in-frame clones and leaves some out. Of hundreds of thousands of clones in the sample, around four fifths were seen once. This CDR3 region has 14 residues. The germline V and J ends were trimmed by 7 bases and 4 bases, with 16 bases remaining between them. CDR1 is SNHLY and CDR2 is FYNNEI in the germline V gene. The receptor's source is a woman aged 25-40 years in good health. The chain joins TRBV2 to TRBJ1-1; D may be TRBD1 (6 bases). The sequencing sample was made of memory CD4+ T cells sorted from blood. Subset: CD45RA-negative fraction. This CDR3 reads CASIGGGQPTEAFF. CDR3 nucleotide sequence: TGTGCCAGCATTGGCGGAGGACAGCCCACTGAAGCTTTCTTT. The full variable domain, with the rest looked up from reference TRBV2 and TRBJ1-1, is EPEVTQTPSHQVTQMGQEVILRCVPISNHLYFYWYRQILGQKVEFLVSFYNNEISEKSEIFDDQFSVERPDGSNFTLKIRSTKLEDSAMYFCASIGGGQPTEAFFGQGTRLTVV.